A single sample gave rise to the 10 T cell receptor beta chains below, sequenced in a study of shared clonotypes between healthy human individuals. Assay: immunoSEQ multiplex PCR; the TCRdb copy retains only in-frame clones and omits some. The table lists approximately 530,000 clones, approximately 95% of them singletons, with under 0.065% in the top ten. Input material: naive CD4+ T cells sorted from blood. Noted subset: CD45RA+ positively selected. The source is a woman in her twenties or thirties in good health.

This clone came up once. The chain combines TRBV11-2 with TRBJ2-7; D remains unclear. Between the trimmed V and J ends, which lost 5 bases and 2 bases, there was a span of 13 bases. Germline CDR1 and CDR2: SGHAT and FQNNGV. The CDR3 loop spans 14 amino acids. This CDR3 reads CASSKDHKTYEQYF. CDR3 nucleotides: TGTGCCAGCAGCAAGGACCATAAAACCTACGAGCAGTACTTC.

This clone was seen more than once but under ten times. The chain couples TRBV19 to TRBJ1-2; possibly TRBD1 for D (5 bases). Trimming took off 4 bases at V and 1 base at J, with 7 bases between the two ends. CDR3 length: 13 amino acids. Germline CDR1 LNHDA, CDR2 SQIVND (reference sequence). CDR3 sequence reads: CASSRDVNYGYTF. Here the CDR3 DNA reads TGTGCCAGTAGTAGGGACGTTAACTATGGCTACACCTTC.

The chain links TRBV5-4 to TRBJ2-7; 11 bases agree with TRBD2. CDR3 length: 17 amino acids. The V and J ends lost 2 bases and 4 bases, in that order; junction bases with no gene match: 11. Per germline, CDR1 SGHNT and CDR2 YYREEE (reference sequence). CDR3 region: CASSFSSMTSGVYEQYF. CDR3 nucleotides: TGTGCCAGCAGCTTCTCCTCGATGACTAGCGGGGTGTACGAGCAGTACTTC. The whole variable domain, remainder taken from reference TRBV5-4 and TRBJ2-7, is ETGVTQSPTHLIKTRGQQVTLRCSSQSGHNTVSWYQQALGQGPQFIFQYYREEENGRGNFPPRFSGLQFPNYSSELNVNALELDDSALYLCASSFSSMTSGVYEQYFGPGTRLTVT.

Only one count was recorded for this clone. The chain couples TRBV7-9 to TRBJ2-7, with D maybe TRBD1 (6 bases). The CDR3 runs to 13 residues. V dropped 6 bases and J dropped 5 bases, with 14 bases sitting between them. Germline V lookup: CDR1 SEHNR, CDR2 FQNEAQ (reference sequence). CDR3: CASRPTGTHEQYF. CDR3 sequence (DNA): TGTGCCAGCAGACCAACAGGGACCCACGAGCAGTACTTC.

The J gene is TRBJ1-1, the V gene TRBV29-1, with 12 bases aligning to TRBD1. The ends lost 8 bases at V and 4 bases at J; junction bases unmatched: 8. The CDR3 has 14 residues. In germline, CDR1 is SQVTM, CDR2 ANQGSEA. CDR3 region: CSSVGQGAVTEAFF. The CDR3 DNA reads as TGCAGCTCTGTGGGACAGGGGGCTGTCACTGAAGCTTTCTTT.

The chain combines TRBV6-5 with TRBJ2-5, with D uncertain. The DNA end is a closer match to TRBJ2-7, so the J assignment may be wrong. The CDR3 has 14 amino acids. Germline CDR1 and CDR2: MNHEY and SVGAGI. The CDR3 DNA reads TGTGCCAGCAGTTACTCGAAAAGAGCCTACGAGCAGTACTTC. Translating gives CASSYSKRAYEQYF.

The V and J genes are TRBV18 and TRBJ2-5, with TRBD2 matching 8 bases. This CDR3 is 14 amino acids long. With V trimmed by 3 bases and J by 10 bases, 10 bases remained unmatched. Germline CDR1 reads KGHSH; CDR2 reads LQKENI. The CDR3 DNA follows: TGTGCCAGCTCACCGGAAAGCGGGAGTTCGGGCCAGTACTTC. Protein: CASSPESGSSGQYF.

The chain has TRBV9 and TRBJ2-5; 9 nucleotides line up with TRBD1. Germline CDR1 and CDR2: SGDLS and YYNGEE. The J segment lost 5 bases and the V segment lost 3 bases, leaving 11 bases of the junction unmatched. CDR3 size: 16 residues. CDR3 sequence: CASSASLGTGQETQYF. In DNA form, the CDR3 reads TGTGCCAGCAGCGCGAGCCTAGGGACAGGGCAGGAGACCCAGTACTTC.

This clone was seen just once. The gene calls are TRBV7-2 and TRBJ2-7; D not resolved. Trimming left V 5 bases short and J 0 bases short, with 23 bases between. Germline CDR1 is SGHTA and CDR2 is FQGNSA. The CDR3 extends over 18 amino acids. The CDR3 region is CASSQDSIYSRSSYEQYF. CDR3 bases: TGTGCCAGCAGCCAAGACTCCATATACTCTAGAAGCTCCTACGAGCAGTACTTC. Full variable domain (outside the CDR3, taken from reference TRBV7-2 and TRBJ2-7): GAGVSQSPSNKVTEKGKDVELRCDPISGHTALYWYRQSLGQGLEFLIYFQGNSAPDKSGLPSDRFSAERTGGSVSTLTIQRTQQEDSAVYLCASSQDSIYSRSSYEQYFGPGTRLTVT.

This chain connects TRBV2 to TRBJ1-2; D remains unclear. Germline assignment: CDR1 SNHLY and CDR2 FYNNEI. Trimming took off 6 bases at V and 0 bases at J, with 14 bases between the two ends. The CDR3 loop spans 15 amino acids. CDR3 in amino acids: CASSPRYRANYGYTF. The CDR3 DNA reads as TGTGCCAGCAGCCCCCGGTACAGAGCTAACTATGGCTACACCTTC.